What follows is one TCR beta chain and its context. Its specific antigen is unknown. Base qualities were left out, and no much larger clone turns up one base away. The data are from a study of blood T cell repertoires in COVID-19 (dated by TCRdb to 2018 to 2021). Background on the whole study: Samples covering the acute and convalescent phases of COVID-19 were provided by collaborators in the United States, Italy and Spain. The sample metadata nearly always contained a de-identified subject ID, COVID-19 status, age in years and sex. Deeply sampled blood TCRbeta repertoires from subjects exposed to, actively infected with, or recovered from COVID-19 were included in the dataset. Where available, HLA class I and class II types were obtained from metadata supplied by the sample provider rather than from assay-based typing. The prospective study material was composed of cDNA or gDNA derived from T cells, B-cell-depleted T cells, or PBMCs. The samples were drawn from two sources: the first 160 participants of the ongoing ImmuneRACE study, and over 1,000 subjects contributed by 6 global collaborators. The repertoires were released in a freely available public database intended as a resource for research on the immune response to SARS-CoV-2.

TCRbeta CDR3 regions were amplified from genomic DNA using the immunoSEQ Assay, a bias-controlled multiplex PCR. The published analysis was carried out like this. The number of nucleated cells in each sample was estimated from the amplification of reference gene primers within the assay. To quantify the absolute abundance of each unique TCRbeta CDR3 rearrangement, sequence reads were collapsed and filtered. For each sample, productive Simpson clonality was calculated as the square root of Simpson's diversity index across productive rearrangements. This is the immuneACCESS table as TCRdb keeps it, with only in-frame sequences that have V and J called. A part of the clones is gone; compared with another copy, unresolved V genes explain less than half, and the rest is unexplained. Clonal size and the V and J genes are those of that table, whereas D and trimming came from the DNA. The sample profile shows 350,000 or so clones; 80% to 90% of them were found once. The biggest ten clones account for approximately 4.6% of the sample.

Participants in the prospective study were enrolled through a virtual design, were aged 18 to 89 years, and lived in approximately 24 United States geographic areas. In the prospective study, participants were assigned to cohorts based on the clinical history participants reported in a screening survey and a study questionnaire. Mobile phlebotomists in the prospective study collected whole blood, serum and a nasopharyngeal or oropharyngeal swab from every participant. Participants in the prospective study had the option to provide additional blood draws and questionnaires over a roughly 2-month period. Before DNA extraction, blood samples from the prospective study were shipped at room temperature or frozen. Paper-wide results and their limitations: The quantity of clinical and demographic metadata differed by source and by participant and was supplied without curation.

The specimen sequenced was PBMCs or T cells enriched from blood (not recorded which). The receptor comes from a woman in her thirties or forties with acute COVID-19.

The DNA sequence follows: TGTGCCAGCAGCTCCCCAGGGGCGACCACCGGGGAGCTGTTTTTT. It translates as CASSSPGATTGELFF. The V gene is TRBV7-9 and the J gene is TRBJ2-2, with a tentative D gene TRBD1 over 6 matching bases. As encoded in the germline V gene (reference sequence), CDR1 is SEHNR while CDR2 is FQNEAQ. Between the V and J ends, shortened by 4 bases and 4 bases respectively, the junction contains 13 bases. Reading from cysteine to phenylalanine, the CDR3 counts 15 amino acids. The kept DNA is CDR3 alone, 45 bases in frame from the first base. This CDR3, with the reference TRBV7-9 and TRBJ2-2 proteins standing in past its ends, gives the full variable domain DTGVSQNPRHKITKRGQNVTFRCDPISEHNRLYWYRQTLGQGPEFLTYFQNEAQLEKSRLLSDRFSAERPKGSFSTLEIQRTEQGDSAMYLCASSSPGATTGELFFGEGSRLTVL.